This T cell receptor (beta chain) appears in the sequencing data of a study of graft-versus-host responses after intestinal transplantation. Whole-study results and caveats: When patients had graft-donor T cell macrochimerism, their allografts held high graft-versus-host to host-versus-graft clonal ratios.

Assay used: immunoSEQ multiplex PCR; TCRdb lists only in-frame clones, some missing. The profile shows around 88,000 clones, 75% to 95% of them singletons. Trimming removed 6 bases from V and 1 base from J, with 14 bases in between. This CDR3 contains 15 residues. Germline V CDR1 and CDR2: LNHDA, SQIVND (reference sequence). On this clone itself: Antigen specificity is unknown.

The receptor comes from a human donor who was the organ donor for an intestinal transplant. This chain links TRBV19 with TRBJ2-3; perhaps TRBD1 as D (5 bases). Sequencing was performed on unstimulated CD8+ T cells sorted from spleen or lymph node cells, taken before transplant. The CDR3: CASSKGVFGTDTQYF. The CDR3 bases are TGTGCCAGTAGCAAAGGGGTTTTCGGCACAGATACGCAGTATTTT.